This entry concerns a single TCR beta chain. Per the original data handling: The authors estimated nucleated cell counts from reference gene primer amplification. Clones were read by immunoSEQ multiplex PCR, and TCRdb kept only the in-frame ones, dropping some. V and J calls and clone size are given by that table; D and trimming were obtained from the DNA. The sample has 60,000 to 80,000 clones, around 80% seen once. This record comes from a study of blood T cell repertoires in COVID-19. Background on the study: T cells, B-cell-depleted T cells, or PBMCs supplied cDNA or gDNA.

The CDR3 sequence is 12 residues long. Germline V gene lookup returns CDR1 MNHEY and CDR2 SVGAGI. V was clipped by 2 bases and J by 7 bases, with 6 bases between them. Source material: peripheral blood. The rearrangement uses TRBV6-5 and TRBJ1-5; D unresolved. The sequence came from a man in his forties or fifties with COVID-19, enrolled during active disease. For the CDR3, the DNA is TGTGCCAGCAGTTACCAGGCCCAGCCCCAGCATTTT. Protein: CASSYQAQPQHF.